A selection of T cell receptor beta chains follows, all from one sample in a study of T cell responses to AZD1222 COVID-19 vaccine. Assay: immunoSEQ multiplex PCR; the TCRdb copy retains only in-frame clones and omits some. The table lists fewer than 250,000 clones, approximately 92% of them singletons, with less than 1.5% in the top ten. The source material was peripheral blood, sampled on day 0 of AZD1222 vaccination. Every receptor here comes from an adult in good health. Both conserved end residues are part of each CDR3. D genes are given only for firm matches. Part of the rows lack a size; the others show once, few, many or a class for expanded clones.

CDR3 protein: CASSPRQENTEAFF
CDR3 DNA: TGTGCCAGCTCACCTCGTCAGGAGAACACTGAAGCTTTCTTT
J gene: TRBJ1-1
clone size: .
V gene: TRBV18
D gene: .

CDR3 protein: CASSQSVGETEAFF
CDR3 DNA: TGTGCCAGCTCACAATCAGTGGGGGAAACTGAAGCTTTCTTT
J gene: TRBJ1-1
clone size: .
V gene: TRBV18
D gene: .

CDR3 protein: CAAQDRSANTEAFF
CDR3 DNA: TGTGCCGCCCAAGACAGGTCGGCAAACACTGAAGCTTTCTTT
J gene: TRBJ1-1
clone size: .
V gene: TRBV6-5
D gene: .

CDR3 protein: CASSEGQGGYGYTF
CDR3 DNA: TGTGCCAGCAGCGAAGGCCAGGGAGGCTATGGCTACACCTTC
J gene: TRBJ1-2
clone size: .
V gene: TRBV3-1/TRBV3-2
D gene: .

CDR3 protein: CASSPGQGPVLNGYTF
CDR3 DNA: TGTGCCAGCAGCCCGGGACAGGGGCCGGTACTTAATGGCTACACCTTC
J gene: TRBJ1-2
clone size: .
V gene: TRBV5-4
D gene: TRBD1

CDR3 protein: CASSPAVNTEAFF
CDR3 DNA: TGTGCCAGCAGTCCGGCCGTTAACACTGAAGCTTTCTTT
J gene: TRBJ1-1
clone size: few
V gene: TRBV12-3/TRBV12-4
D gene: .

CDR3 protein: CASSAPSGGSKNIQYF
CDR3 DNA: TGTGCCAGCAGTGCTCCTAGCGGGGGATCCAAAAACATTCAGTACTTC
J gene: TRBJ2-4
clone size: .
V gene: TRBV2
D gene: TRBD2

CDR3 protein: CASSLRGNTEAFF
CDR3 DNA: TGTGCCAGCAGTTTACGTGGGAACACTGAAGCTTTCTTT
J gene: TRBJ1-1
clone size: .
V gene: TRBV2
D gene: .

CDR3 protein: CSVGGGLGDTQYF
CDR3 DNA: TGCAGCGTTGGAGGGGGGCTTGGAGATACGCAGTATTTT
J gene: TRBJ2-3
clone size: .
V gene: TRBV29-1
D gene: .

CDR3 protein: CASSLDRVVFF
CDR3 DNA: TGCGCCAGCAGCCTTGACAGGGTAGTTTTCTTT
J gene: TRBJ1-1
clone size: once
V gene: TRBV4-1
D gene: TRBD1

CDR3 protein: CASSSGTVGWQYF
CDR3 DNA: TGTGCCAGCAGTTCAGGGACCGTAGGGTGGCAGTACTTC
J gene: TRBJ2-7
clone size: .
V gene: TRBV27
D gene: .